These 4 T cell receptor beta chains were sequenced from one sample in a study of CD4+ T cells in melanoma. Measured with immunoSEQ multiplex PCR; TCRdb has only the in-frame clones, and not every one. The sample lists more than 90,000 clones; 92% were seen once. The material sequenced was peripheral blood. Source of these receptors: a human donor with melanoma.

The sample holds one count of this clone. This chain connects TRBV5-5 to TRBJ2-3; 7 nucleotides match TRBD1. Trimming at V came to 4 bases and at J to 2 bases, leaving 10 bases not matched to a gene. Germline-derived CDR1 and CDR2 are SGHKS and YYEKEE (reference sequence). The CDR3 covers 16 residues. The CDR3 DNA sequence: TGTGCCAGCAGCCTGTCCTGGACAGGAATCACAGATACGCAGTATTTT. It encodes CASSLSWTGITDTQYF.

Remarks on this clone: Germline is not matched at one junction end, which may reflect a read error. This rearrangement joins TRBV7-9 to TRBJ2-5, with TRBD2 matching 11 bases. The end of the DNA is better explained by TRBJ2-7, so the J call may be wrong. CDR1 is SEHNR and CDR2 is FQNEAQ in the germline V gene (reference sequence). The CDR3 spans 14 residues. The CDR3 loop is CASSVAGGGYEQYF. The CDR3 DNA reads TGTGCCAGCAGCGTAGCGGGAGGGGGCTACGAGCAGTACTTC.

This chain uses TRBV23-1 with TRBJ1-1; D remains ambiguous. TRBV23-1 is flagged as an ORF with uncertain function. Trimming pared 2 bases from V and 3 bases from J, leaving 4 bases between. The CDR3 length is 12 residues. DNA of the CDR3: TGCGCCAGCAGTCAAACGTACACTGAAGCTTTCTTT. This gives the protein CASSQTYTEAFF.

This chain uses TRBV4-3 with TRBJ2-2; D remains unclear. CDR1 and CDR2 (germline): LGHNA, YSLEER. V was cut by 1 base and J by 2 bases, with 11 bases left in between. The CDR3 totals 16 residues. CDR3 coding DNA: TGCGCCAGCAGCCAAGGCACAAAACTAAACACCGGGGAGCTGTTTTTT. Its protein product is CASSQGTKLNTGELFF.